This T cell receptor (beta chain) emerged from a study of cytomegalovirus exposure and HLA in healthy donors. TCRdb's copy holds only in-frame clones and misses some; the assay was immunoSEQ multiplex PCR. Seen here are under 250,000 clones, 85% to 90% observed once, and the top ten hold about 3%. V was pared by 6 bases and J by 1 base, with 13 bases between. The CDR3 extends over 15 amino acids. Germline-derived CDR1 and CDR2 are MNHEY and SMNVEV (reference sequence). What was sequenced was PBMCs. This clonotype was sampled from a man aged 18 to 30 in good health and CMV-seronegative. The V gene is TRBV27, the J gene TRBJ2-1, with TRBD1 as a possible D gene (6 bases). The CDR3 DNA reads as TGTGCCAGCAGCGTCTCCGGGACATCCTACAATGAGCAGTTCTTC. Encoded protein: CASSVSGTSYNEQFF.